This T cell receptor (beta chain) came from a study of T-cell memory formation after mild COVID-19. Background on the study: There were largely donor-specific TCR clusters. General study results and limits: Detection of some responders pre-infection suggested pre-existing cross-reactive memory T cells participated. Clones shrinking from day 15 to 85 showed even CD4/CD8 mixes; later expanders tilted CD4+.

MiXCR was run by TCRdb on the 5' RACE reads, yielding one entry per CDR3 protein. The sample shows roughly 130,000 distinct CDR3 sequences, 5% to 6.5% of them seen only once. The table lists this clonotype with many counts. The antigen is unknown. This clonotype was obtained from an adult woman who had mild COVID-19 (a few samples of this study predate the infection). Cell type and time point are not known. Material for sequencing was PBMCs or a T cell subset sorted from them (not recorded which).

The CDR3 DNA follows: TGTGCCACCAGTGATTCGGGACAGGGGAACACCGGGGAGCTGTTTTTT. It yields the protein CATSDSGQGNTGELFF. J is TRBJ2-2 and V is TRBV24-1; 9 bases fit TRBD1. Germline V CDR1 and CDR2: KGHDR, SFDVKD. V was pared by 2 bases and J by 1 base, with 1 base of the junction left unmatched. The CDR3 is 16 residues long.